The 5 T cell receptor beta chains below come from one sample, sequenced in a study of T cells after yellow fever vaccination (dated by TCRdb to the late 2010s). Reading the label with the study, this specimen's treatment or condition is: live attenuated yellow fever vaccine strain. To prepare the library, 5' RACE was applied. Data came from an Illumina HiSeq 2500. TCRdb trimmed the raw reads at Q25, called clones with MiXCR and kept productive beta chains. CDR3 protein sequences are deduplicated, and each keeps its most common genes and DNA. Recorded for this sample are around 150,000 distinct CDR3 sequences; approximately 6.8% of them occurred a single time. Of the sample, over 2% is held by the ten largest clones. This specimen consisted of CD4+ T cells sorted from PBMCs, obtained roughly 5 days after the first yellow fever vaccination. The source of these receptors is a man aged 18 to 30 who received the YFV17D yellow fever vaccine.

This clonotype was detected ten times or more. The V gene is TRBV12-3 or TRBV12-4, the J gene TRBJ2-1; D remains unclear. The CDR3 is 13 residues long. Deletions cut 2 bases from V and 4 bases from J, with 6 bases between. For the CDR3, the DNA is TGTGCCAGCAGTTTACCCCCTTACAATGAGCAGTTCTTC. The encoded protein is CASSLPPYNEQFF.

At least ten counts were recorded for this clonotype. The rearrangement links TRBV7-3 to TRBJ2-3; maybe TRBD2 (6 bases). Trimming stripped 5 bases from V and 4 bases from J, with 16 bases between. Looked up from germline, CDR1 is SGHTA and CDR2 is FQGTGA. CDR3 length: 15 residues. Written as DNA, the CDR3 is TGTGCCAGCAGCCCCCAAGCGGGTAATGCAGATACGCAGTATTTT. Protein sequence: CASSPQAGNADTQYF.

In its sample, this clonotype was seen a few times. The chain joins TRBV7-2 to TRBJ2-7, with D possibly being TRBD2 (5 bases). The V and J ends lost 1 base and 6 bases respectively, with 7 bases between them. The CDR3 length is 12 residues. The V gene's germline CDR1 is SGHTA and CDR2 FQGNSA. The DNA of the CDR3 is TGTGCCAGCAGCTTAGAGCGGTCCGAGCAGTACTTC. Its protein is CASSLERSEQYF. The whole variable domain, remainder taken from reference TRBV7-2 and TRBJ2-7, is GAGVSQSPSNKVTEKGKDVELRCDPISGHTALYWYRQSLGQGLEFLIYFQGNSAPDKSGLPSDRFSAERTGGSVSTLTIQRTQQEDSAVYLCASSLERSEQYFGPGTRLTVT.

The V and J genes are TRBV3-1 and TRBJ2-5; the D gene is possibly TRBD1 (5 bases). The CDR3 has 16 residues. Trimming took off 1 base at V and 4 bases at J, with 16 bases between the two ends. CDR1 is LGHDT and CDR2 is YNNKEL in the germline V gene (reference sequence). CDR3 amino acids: CASSQGHINRGETQYF. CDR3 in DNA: TGTGCCAGCAGCCAAGGCCATATCAATAGGGGAGAGACCCAGTACTTC.

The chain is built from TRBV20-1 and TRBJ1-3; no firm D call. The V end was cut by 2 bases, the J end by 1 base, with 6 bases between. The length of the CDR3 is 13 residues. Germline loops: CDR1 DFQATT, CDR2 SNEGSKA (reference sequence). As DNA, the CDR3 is TGCAGTGCTAGAAGGTCTTCTGGAAACACCATATATTTT. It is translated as CSARRSSGNTIYF.